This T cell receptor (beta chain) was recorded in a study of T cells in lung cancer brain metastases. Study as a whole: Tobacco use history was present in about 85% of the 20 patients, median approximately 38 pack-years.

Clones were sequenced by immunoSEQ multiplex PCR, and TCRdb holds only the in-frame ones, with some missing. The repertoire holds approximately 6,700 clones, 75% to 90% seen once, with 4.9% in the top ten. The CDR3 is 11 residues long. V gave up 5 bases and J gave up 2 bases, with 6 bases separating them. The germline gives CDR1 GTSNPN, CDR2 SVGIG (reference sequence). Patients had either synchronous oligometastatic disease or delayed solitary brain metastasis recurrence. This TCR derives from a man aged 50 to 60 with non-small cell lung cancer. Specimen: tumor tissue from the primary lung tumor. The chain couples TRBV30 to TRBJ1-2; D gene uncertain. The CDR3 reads CAWGENYGYTF. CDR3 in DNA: TGTGCCTGGGGGGAAAACTATGGCTACACCTTC.